This T cell receptor beta chain was observed in a study of blood T cell repertoires in COVID-19. As for the study in general: Acute and convalescent COVID-19 specimens originated in the United States, Italy and Spain. Nucleic acid was either cDNA or gDNA, and it came from T cells, B-cell-depleted T cells, or PBMCs.

Study processing details: Reference gene primer amplification in the assay estimated nucleated cell counts. Sequenced by immunoSEQ multiplex PCR; TCRdb stores in-frame clones only, minus some. The DNA was the basis for D and trimming; V, J and clone size are from that table. The sample shows around 98,000 clones, around 80% of them seen only once. This CDR3 region has 16 residues. CDR1 and CDR2 from the germline V gene are SGDLS and YYNGEE. The V and J ends lost 4 bases and 5 bases, in that order; junction bases with no gene match: 4. Sequencing was done on a sample of peripheral blood. This TCR was sampled from a man between 65 and 80 years old with acute or convalescent COVID-19. V usage is TRBV9 and J usage is TRBJ2-3, with 16 bases identical to TRBD2. The CDR3 bases are TGTGCCAGCAGCAGGGGACTAGCGGGAGGGAGAGATACGCAGTATTTT. This sequence encodes CASSRGLAGGRDTQYF.